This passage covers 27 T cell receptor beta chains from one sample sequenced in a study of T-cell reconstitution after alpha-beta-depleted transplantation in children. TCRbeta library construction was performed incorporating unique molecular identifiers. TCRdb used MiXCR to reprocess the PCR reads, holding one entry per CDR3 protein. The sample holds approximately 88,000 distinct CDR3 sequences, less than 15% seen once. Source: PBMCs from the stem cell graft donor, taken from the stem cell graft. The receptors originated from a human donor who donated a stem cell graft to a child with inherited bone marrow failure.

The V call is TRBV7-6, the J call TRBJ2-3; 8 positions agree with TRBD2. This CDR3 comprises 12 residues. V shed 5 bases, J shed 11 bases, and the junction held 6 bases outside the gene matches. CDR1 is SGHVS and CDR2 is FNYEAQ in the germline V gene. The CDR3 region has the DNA TGTGCCAGCAGCACCTACGGGGGGGGGCAGTATTTT. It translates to CASSTYGGGQYF.

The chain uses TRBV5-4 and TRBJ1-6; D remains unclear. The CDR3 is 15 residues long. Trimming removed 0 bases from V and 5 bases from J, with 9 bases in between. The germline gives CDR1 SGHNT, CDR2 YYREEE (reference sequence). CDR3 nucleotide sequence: TGTGCCAGCAGCTTGGGGAGGCAGAATAATTCACCCCTCCACTTT. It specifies CASSLGRQNNSPLHF.

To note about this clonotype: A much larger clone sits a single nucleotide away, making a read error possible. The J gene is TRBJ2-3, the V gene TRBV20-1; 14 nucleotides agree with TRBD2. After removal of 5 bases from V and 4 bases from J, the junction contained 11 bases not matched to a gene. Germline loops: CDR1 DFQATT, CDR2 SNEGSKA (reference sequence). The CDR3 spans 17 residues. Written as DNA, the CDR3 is TGCAGTGCTGAACTTAGGACTAGCGGGAGGTGGGCAGATACGCAGTATTTT. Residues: CSAELRTSGRWADTQYF.

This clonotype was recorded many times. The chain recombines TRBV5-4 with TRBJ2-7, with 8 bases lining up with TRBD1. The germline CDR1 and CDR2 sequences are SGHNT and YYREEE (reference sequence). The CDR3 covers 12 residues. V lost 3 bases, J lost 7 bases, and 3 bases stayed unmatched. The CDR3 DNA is TGTGCCAGCAGCTCGACAGGGGTAGAGCAGTACTTC. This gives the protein CASSSTGVEQYF.

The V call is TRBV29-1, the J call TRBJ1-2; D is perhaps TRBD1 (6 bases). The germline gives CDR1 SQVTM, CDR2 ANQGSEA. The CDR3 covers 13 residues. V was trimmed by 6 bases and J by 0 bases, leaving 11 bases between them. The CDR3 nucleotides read TGCAGCGTGAGGGACACCACTAACTATGGCTACACCTTC. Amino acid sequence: CSVRDTTNYGYTF. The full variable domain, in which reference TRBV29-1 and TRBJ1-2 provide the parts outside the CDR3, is SAVISQKPSRDICQRGTSLTIQCQVDSQVTMMFWYRQQPGQSLTLIATANQGSEATYESGFVIDKFPISRPNLTFSTLTVSNMSPEDSSIYLCSVRDTTNYGYTFGSGTRLTVV.

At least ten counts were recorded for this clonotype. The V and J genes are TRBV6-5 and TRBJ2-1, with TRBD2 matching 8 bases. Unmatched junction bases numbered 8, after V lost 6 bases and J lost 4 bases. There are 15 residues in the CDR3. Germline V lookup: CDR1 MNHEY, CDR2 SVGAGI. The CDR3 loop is CASSFGGVTYNEQFF. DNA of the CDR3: TGTGCCAGCAGCTTCGGGGGGGTGACGTACAATGAGCAGTTCTTC.

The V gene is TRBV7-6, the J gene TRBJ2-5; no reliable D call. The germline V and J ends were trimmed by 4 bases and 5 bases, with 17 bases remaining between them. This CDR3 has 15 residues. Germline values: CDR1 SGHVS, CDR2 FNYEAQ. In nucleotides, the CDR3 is TGTGCCAGCAGCTACGGCCTTTCTCTTTTGGAGACCCAGTACTTC. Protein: CASSYGLSLLETQYF.

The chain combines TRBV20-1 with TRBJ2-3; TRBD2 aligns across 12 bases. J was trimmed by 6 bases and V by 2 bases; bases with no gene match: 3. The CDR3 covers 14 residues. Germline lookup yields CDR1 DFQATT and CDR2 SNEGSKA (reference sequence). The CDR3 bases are TGCAGTGCTAGACTAGCGGGGGGGCGGGATACGCAGTATTTT. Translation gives CSARLAGGRDTQYF.

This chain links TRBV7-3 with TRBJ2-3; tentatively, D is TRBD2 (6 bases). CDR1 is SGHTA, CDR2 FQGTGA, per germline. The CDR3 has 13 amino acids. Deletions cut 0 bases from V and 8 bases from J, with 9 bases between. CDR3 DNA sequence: TGTGCCAGCAGCTTAACAGAGCGGGCTACGCAGTATTTT. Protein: CASSLTERATQYF.

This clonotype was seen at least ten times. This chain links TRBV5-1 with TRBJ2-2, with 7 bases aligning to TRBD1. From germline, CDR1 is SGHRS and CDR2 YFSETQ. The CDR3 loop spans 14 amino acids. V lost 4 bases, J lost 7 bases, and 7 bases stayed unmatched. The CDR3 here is CASSAIQGIGELFF. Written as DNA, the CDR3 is TGCGCCAGCAGCGCGATACAGGGGATCGGGGAGCTGTTTTTT.

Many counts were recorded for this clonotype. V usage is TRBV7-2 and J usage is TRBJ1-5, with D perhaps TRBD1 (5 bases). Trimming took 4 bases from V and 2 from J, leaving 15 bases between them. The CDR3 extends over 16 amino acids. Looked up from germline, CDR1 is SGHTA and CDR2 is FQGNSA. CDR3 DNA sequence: TGTGCCAGCAGCTCATTAGCCAGGGACGGCAATCAGCCCCAGCATTTT. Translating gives CASSSLARDGNQPQHF.

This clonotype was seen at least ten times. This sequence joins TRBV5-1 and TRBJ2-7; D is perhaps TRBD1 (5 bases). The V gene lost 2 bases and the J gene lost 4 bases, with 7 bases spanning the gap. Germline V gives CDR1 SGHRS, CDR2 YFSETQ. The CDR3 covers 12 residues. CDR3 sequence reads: CASSFTGYEQYF. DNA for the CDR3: TGCGCCAGCAGCTTTACAGGATACGAGCAGTACTTC.

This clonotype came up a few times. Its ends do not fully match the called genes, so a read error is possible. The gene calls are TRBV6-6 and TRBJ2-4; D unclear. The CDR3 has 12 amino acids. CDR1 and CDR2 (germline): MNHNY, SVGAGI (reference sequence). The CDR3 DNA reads TGTGCCAGCACCTACTCGGGCAACAATCTCCTCTTC. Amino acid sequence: CASTYSGNNLLF.

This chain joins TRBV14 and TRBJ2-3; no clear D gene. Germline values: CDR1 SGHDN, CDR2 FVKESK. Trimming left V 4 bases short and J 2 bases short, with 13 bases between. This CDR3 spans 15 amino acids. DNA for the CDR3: TGTGCCAGCAGCCCCCGAATCGCCTCCACAGATACGCAGTATTTT. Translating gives CASSPRIASTDTQYF.

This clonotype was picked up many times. This chain's CDR3 is CASSLARSSYEQYF. CDR3 nucleotide sequence: TGTGCCAGCAGCTTGGCCCGGAGCTCCTACGAGCAGTACTTC. This rearrangement joins TRBV5-6 to TRBJ2-7; D is uncertain. The CDR3 is 14 amino acids. The V and J ends lost 0 bases and 0 bases respectively, with 7 bases between them. Germline V gives CDR1 SGHDT, CDR2 YYEEEE.

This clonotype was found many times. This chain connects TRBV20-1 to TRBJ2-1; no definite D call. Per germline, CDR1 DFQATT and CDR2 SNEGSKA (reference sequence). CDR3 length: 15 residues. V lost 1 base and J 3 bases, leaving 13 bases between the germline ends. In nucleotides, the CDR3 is TGCAGTGCTAGAGGGGCGGTTCAGTTCTACAATGAGCAGTTCTTC. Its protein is CSARGAVQFYNEQFF.

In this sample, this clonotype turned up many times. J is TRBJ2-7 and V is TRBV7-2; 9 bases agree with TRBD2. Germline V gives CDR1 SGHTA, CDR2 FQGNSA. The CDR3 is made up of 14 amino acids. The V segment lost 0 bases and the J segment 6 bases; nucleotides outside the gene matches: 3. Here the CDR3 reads CASSLAGLAAEQYF. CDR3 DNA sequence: TGTGCCAGCAGCTTAGCGGGACTAGCTGCCGAGCAGTACTTC.

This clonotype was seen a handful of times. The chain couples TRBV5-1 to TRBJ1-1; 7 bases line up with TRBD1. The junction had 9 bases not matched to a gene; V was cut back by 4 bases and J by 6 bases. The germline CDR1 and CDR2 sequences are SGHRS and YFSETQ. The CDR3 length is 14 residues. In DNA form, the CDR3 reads TGCGCCAGCAGCGAGGGGGCGGGTGGTCCTGAAGCTTTCTTT. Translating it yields CASSEGAGGPEAFF.

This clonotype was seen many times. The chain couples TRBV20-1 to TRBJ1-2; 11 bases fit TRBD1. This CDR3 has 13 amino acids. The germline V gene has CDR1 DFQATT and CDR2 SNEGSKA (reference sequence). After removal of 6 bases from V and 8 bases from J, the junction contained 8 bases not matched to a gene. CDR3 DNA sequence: TGCAGTGCCCAAAAGGGACAGGGGGACGGCTACACCTTC. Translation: CSAQKGQGDGYTF.

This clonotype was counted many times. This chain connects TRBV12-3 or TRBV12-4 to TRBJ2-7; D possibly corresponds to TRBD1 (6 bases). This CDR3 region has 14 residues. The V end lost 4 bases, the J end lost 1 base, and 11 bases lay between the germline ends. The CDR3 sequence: CASSSLQGSYEQYF. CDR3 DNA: TGTGCCAGCAGTTCCCTACAGGGATCCTACGAGCAGTACTTC.

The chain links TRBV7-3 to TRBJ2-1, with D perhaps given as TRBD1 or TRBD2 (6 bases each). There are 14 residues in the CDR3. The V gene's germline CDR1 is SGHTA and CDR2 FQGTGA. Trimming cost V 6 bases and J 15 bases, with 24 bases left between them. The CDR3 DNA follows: TGTGCCAGCAGTTTCGGGGGCCACGACTGGGCATTGTTCTTC. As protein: CASSFGGHDWALFF.

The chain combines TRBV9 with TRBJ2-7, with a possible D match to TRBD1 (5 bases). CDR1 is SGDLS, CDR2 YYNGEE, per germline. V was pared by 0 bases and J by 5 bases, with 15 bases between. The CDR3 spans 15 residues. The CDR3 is CASSVAGSGIHEQYF. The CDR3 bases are TGTGCCAGCAGCGTAGCTGGGTCAGGGATCCACGAGCAGTACTTC.

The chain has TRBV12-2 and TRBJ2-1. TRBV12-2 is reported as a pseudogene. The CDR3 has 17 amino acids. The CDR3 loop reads CASRVLKTASSYNEQFF. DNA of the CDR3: TGTGCAAGTCGCGTCCTGAAAACTGCGAGCAGTTACAATGAGCAGTTCTTC.

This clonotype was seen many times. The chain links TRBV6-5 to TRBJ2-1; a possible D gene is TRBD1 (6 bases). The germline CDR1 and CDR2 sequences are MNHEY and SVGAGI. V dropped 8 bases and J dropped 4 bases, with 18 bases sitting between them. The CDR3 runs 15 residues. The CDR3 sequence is CASLKTGTSYNEQFF. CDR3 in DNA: TGTGCCAGCCTCAAGACGGGGACATCTTACAATGAGCAGTTCTTC.

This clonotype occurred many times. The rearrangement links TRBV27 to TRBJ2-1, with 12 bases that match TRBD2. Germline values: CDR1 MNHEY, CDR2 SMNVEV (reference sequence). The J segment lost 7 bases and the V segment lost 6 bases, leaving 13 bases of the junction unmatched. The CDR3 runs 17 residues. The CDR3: CASSPGASGRAINEQFF. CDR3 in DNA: TGTGCCAGCAGCCCAGGAGCTAGCGGGAGGGCCATTAATGAGCAGTTCTTC.

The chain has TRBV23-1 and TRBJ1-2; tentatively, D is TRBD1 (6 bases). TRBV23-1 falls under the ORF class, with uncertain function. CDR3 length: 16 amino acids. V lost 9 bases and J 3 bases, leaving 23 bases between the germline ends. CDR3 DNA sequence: TGCGCCAGTCAATCGGGGCCGGGGGCGCAGGACTATGGCTACACCTTC. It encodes CASQSGPGAQDYGYTF.

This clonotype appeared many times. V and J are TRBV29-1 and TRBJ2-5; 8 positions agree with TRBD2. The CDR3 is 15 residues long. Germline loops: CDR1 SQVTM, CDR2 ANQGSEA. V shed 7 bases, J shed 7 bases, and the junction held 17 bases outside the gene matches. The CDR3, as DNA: TGCAGCGCCGGAACTAGCGGCTATCCCCTAGGGACCCAGTACTTC. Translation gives CSAGTSGYPLGTQYF.